What follows is one TCR beta chain and its context. Its antigen has not been determined. Per-nucleotide qualities are absent, and no much larger clonotype sits a single base away. Using the deep immunoSEQ assay, multiplex PCR amplified TCR CDR3 regions from genomic DNA. Extracted genomic DNA from each cell subset was distributed evenly across all wells of several immunoSEQ 96-well plates, and each plate was treated as a replicate. For sorted subsets, each replicate PCR was loaded with 200 to 250 ng genomic DNA, equivalent to roughly 30,000 T cell genomes. Purified libraries were measured with a Qubit 3.0 fluorometer, size-checked on a Bioanalyzer 2100, and measured again with the KAPA Library Quantification kit. A separate single-read 150-cycle Illumina NextSeq 550 flow cell was used to sequence each immunoSEQ 96-well plate. The original pipeline was this. Because the immunoSEQ output included only junctional sequences and no quality scores, the filtering could not be the same as the filtering used for full-length reads. Sequences were annotated with PyIR, a Python wrapper for IgBLAST v1.9, using IMGT germline references to assign V/J genes and CDR3. Reads were removed for weak V/J assignments (E-value above 1e-6), missing CDR3, stop codons, out-of-frame junctions, or ambiguous translated residues. V3J clonotypes were defined by identical inferred V gene, J gene, and CDR3 amino acid sequence. Percentage overlap between repertoires was computed as shared unique clonotypes divided by the size of the smaller repertoire. Richness of each repertoire was evaluated using RTK rarefaction, the Chao1 estimator, and Recon v2.1 estimates of unobserved clonotypes. For all TCRbeta clonotypes obtained by the gDNA method from a few donors, generation probabilities were computed with OLGA. TCRdb carries this immuneACCESS record with in-frame sequences only. Its versions omit some clonotypes, under half of them owing to an unresolved V gene in the studies checked, with the rest unexplained. That table furnishes V, J and clone size, whereas the DNA furnished D and trimming. Present in this sample are about 510,000 clones, approximately 95% of which were seen just once. The top ten clones comprise about 0.064% of the sample.

Donors were healthy HIV-negative adults with no recently reported acute infections or vaccinations. Every donor was a Caucasian adult living in Nashville, Tennessee, USA. CD4+ T cells were enriched through magnetic negative selection, after which naive cells were positively selected on CD45RA and the remaining negative fraction served as the memory subset. Blood was obtained by leukapheresis, after which PBMCs were separated by Ficoll-Histopaque density gradient centrifugation and cryopreserved in liquid nitrogen vapor phase. Analytical flow cytometry was used to check the purity and quantity of each magnetically sorted T cell population. From each sorted fraction, genomic DNA was isolated and quantified by UV absorbance on a Nanodrop 2000c. The sample comes from a study of shared clonotypes between healthy human individuals (dated by TCRdb to 2018 to 2020). In the study overall: The cohort included three men and a couple of women between 18 and 49 years of age. Per donor, three plates each were used for CD4 naive and CD4 memory, two for CD8 naive, and one for CD8 memory. Blood TCR repertoires of five healthy adults were deeply sequenced to estimate repertoire size and the extent of clonotype sharing between individuals. To increase sequencing depth and limit assay-specific biases, different laboratories used diverse techniques to prepare libraries and sequence TCR repertoires. Per donor, leukapheresis produced somewhere between about 0.85 and 8.9 billion PBMCs.

The germline V gene encodes CDR1 SEHNR and CDR2 FQNEAQ (reference sequence). The CDR3, cysteine through phenylalanine, is 14 amino acids long. CDR3 DNA is the only sequence kept; it has 42 bases, read in frame from the first base. At the junction V is shortened by 2 bases and J by 5 bases, with 12 bases in between. The full study reports these points: Based on pairwise subsampling, the degree of clonotype sharing among donors was expected to be affected by sequencing depth. Because the study included a small number of donors, the genetic and exposure-history diversity represented was limited. Approximately 5% of naive CD4, 3% to 4% of naive CD8, roughly 2.4% of memory CD4, and around 0.42% of memory CD8 clonotypes were shared across several donors. Incomplete sequencing was indicated by rarefaction of sorted-subset datasets, despite the large sequencing depth. Sampling was restricted to blood, and TCR repertoires in tissue are likely to differ from TCR repertoires in blood. Compared with non-shared clonotypes, the clonotypes found in all four sorted-subset donors had higher generation probabilities. Estimated clonotype richness was generally larger for naive than for memory subsets.

The clonotype originates from a young woman in good health. The chain uses TRBV7-9 and TRBJ1-2, with the D gene not clear enough to name. Sequenced: naive CD4+ T cells sorted from blood. What this sample's cell subset or site label stands for: CD45RA+ positively selected. The CDR3 region reads CASSLQAKGYGYTF. The nucleotides are TGTGCCAGCAGCTTACAGGCCAAAGGGTATGGCTACACCTTC.